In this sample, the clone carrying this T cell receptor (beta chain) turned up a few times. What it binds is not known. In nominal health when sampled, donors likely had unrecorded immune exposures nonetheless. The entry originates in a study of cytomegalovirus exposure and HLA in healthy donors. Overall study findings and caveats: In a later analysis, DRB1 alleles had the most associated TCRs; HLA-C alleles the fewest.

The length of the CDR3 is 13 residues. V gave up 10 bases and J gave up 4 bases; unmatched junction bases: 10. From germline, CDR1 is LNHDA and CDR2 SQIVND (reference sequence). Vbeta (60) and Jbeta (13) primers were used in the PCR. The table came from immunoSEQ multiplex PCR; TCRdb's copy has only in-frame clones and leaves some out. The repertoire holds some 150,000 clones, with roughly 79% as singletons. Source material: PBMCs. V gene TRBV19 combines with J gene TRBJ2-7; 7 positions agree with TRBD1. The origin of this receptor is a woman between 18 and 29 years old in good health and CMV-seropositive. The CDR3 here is CATGTGDAYEQYF. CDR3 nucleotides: TGTGCCACCGGTACAGGGGACGCATACGAGCAGTACTTC.